This TCR beta chain was sequenced for a study of response to subunit inactivated influenza vaccine. Turning to this clonotype: The antigen is unknown.

Each CDR3 protein is one row after TCRdb ran MiXCR on the RT-PCR reads. The sample yields hundreds of thousands of distinct CDR3 sequences, 10% to 11% seen once. This CDR3 comprises 14 residues. Deletions cut 7 bases from V and 4 bases from J, with 20 bases between. CDR1 is SQVTM, CDR2 ANQGSEA, per germline. Overall study results and limits: T cells newly recruited by each seasonal influenza vaccination are few, the authors suggested.

The sequences come from PBMCs from blood, collected roughly 48 days after vaccination. This clonotype was sampled from a man aged 50 to 60 who received an inactivated influenza vaccine. The V and J genes are TRBV29-1 and TRBJ2-7; D could derive from TRBD1 or TRBD2 (7 bases each). The CDR3 protein is CSATHGRGGYEQYF. The CDR3 DNA reads as TGCAGCGCTACCCATGGCAGGGGGGGGTACGAGCAGTACTTC.